This TCR beta chain was identified during a study of response to subunit inactivated influenza vaccine. Losses at the gene ends were 2 bases for V and 0 bases for J; bases not matched to a gene: 4. This CDR3 contains 16 residues. Germline loops: CDR1 SGHRS, CDR2 YFSETQ. This clonotype was counted at least ten times. One entry per CDR3 protein, called by TCRdb with MiXCR from the RT-PCR reads. The table has 550,000 to 650,000 distinct CDR3 sequences, 12% seen once; the top ten hold around 9.6%. Sample: PBMCs from blood, taken on the day of vaccination. The source of this sequence is a man between 45 and 60 years old who received an inactivated influenza vaccine. The V call is TRBV5-1, the J call TRBJ2-2, with 7 positions matching TRBD1. The CDR3 is CASSFSQGANTGELFF. In nucleotides, the CDR3 is TGCGCCAGCAGCTTTTCTCAGGGGGCGAACACCGGGGAGCTGTTTTTT. The whole variable domain, remainder taken from reference TRBV5-1 and TRBJ2-2, is KAGVTQTPRYLIKTRGQQVTLSCSPISGHRSVSWYQQTPGQGLQFLFEYFSETQRNKGNFPGRFSGRQFSNSRSEMNVSTLELGDSALYLCASSFSQGANTGELFFGEGSRLTVL.